This TCR beta chain emerged from a study of blood T cell repertoires in COVID-19. On the study more broadly: Researchers got acute and convalescent COVID-19 samples from the United States, Italy and Spain. PBMCs, B-cell-depleted T cells, or T cells were the source of the cDNA or gDNA that made up the material.

Between the trimmed V and J ends, which lost 2 bases and 5 bases, there was a span of 7 bases. The germline CDR1 and CDR2 sequences are MNHEY and SVGEGT. The CDR3 runs to 12 residues. In the original workflow: How many nucleated cells were present was estimated from reference gene primer amplification. The protocol was immunoSEQ multiplex PCR, while the TCRdb copy is restricted to in-frame clones and leaves out a portion. D and trimming were read from the DNA, whereas the V and J calls and clone size are those reported in that table. The repertoire consists of 100,000 to 120,000 clones, with 76% occurring once and the leading ten covering roughly 3.8%.

The sequenced sample was peripheral blood. The gene calls are TRBV6-2 or TRBV6-3 and TRBJ2-7; D ambiguous. This clonotype originated in a woman older than 75 with acute or convalescent COVID-19. The DNA of the CDR3 is TGTGCCAGCAGTTACCCATTTGACGAGCAGTACTTC. Encoded protein: CASSYPFDEQYF.